This TCR beta chain was retrieved from a study of blood T cell repertoires in COVID-19. Turning to the study itself: Sites in the United States, Italy and Spain provided acute and convalescent COVID-19 samples. T cells, B-cell-depleted T cells, or PBMCs provided the cDNA or gDNA that served as material.

Authors' methods: The assay estimated nucleated cells by amplifying reference gene primers. The assay was immunoSEQ multiplex PCR, and TCRdb's table has in-frame clones only and misses some. The V and J calls and clone size were taken over from that table, and D and trimming were inferred from the DNA. The data contain about 58,000 clones, 75% to 90% of them singletons. Germline V CDR1 and CDR2: KGHSH, LQKENI. Trimming shortened V by 6 bases and J by 0 bases, and 10 bases separated the two germline ends. CDR3 length: 14 amino acids. The sequence came from a woman aged 55-69 years with active COVID-19. The sample was peripheral blood. V gene TRBV18 combines with J gene TRBJ2-3, with a weak D call TRBD1 (5 bases). The CDR3 loop is CASSPDKSTDTQYF. CDR3 in DNA: TGTGCCAGCTCGCCGGACAAGAGCACAGATACGCAGTATTTT. The full variable domain, rest sourced from reference TRBV18 and TRBJ2-3, is NAGVMQNPRHLVRRRGQEARLRCSPMKGHSHVYWYRQLPEEGLKFMVYLQKENIIDESGMPKERFSAEFPKEGPSILRIQQVVRGDSAAYFCASSPDKSTDTQYFGPGTRLTVL.